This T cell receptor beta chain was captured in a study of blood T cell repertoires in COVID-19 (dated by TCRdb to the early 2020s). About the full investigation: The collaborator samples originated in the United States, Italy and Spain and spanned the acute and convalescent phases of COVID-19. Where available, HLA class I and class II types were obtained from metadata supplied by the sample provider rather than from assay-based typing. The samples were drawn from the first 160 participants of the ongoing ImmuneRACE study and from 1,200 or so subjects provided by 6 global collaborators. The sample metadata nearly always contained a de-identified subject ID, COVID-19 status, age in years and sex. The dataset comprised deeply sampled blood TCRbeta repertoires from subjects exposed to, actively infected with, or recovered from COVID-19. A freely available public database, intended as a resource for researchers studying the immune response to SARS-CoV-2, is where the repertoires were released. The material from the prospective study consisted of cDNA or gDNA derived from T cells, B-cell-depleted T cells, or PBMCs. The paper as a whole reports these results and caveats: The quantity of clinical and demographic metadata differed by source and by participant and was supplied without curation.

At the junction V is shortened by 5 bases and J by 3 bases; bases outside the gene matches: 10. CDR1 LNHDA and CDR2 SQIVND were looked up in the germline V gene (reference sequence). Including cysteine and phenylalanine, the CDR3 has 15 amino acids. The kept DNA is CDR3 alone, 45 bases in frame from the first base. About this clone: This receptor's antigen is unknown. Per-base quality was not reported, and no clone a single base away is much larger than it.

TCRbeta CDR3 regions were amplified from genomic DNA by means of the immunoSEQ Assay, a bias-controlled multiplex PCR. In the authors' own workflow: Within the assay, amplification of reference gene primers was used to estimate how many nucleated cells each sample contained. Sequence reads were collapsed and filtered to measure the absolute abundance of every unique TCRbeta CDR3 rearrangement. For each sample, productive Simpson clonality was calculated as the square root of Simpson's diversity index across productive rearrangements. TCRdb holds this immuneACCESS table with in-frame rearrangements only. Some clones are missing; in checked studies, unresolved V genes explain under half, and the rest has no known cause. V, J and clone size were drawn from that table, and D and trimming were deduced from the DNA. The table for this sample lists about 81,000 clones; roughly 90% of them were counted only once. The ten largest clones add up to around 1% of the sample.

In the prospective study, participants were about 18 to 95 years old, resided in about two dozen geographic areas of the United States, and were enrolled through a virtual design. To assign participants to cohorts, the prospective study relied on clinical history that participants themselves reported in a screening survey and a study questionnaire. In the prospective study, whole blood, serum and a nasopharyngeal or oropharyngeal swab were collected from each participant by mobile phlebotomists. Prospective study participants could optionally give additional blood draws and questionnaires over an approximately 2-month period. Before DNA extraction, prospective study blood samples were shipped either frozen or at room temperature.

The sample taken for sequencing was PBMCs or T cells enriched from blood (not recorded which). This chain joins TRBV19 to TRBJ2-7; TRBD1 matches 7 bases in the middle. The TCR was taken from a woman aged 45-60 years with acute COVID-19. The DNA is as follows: TGTGCCAGTAGTCCACAGGGAAACAGGGGCTACGAGCAGTACTTC. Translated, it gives CASSPQGNRGYEQYF.